This T cell receptor (beta chain) was found in a study of CD4 T cells in relation to SARS-CoV-2 and coronaviruses. Study-level background: ViraFEST: roughly 10-day antigen culture of PBMCs, then TCR beta CDR3 sequencing.

CDR3 length: 15 residues. V was pared by 4 bases and J by 7 bases, with 16 bases between. The germline V gene encodes CDR1 SNHLY and CDR2 FYNNEI. Concerning this clone: Its antigen is not identified.

Profiling relied on immunoSEQ multiplex PCR, and the TCRdb table lists in-frame clones only, not all of them. The sample yields 35,000 or so clones, 77% seen once. The TCR sequence derives from an adult with COVID-19. The V and J genes are TRBV2 and TRBJ1-4, with TRBD1 as a possible D gene (6 bases). Material for sequencing was memory CD4+ T cells from PBMCs, cultured in vitro. The CDR3 sequence is CASSGPGTPVEKLFF. Here the CDR3 DNA reads TGTGCCAGCAGTGGCCCCGGGACACCTGTTGAAAAACTGTTTTTT. The complete variable domain, with remaining parts taken from reference TRBV2 and TRBJ1-4, reads EPEVTQTPSHQVTQMGQEVILRCVPISNHLYFYWYRQILGQKVEFLVSFYNNEISEKSEIFDDQFSVERPDGSNFTLKIRSTKLEDSAMYFCASSGPGTPVEKLFFGSGTQLSVL.